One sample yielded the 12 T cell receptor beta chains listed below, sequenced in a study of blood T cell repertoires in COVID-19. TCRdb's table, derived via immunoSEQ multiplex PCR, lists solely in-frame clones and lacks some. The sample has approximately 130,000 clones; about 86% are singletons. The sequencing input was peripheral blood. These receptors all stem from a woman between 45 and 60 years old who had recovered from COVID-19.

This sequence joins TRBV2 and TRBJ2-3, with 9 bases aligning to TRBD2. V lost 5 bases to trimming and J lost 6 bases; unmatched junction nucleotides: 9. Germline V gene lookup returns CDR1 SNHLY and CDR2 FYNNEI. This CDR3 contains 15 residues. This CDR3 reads CASSYSGGGGDTQYF. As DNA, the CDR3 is TGTGCCAGCAGTTATAGCGGGGGCGGCGGGGATACGCAGTATTTT. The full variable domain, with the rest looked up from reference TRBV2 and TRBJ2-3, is EPEVTQTPSHQVTQMGQEVILRCVPISNHLYFYWYRQILGQKVEFLVSFYNNEISEKSEIFDDQFSVERPDGSNFTLKIRSTKLEDSAMYFCASSYSGGGGDTQYFGPGTRLTVL.

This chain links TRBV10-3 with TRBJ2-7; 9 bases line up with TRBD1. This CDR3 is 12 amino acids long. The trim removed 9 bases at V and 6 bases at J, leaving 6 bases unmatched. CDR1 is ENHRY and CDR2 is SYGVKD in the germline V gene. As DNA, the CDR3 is TGTGCCATGCGGACAGGGGAGGGCGAGCAGTACTTC. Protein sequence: CAMRTGEGEQYF.

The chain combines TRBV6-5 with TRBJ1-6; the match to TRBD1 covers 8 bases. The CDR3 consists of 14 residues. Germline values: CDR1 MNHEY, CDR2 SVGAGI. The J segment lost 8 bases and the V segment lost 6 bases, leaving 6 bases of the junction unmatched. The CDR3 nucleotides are TGTGCCAGCAGCCGGACAGGGTGGGATTCACCCCTCCACTTT. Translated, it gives CASSRTGWDSPLHF.

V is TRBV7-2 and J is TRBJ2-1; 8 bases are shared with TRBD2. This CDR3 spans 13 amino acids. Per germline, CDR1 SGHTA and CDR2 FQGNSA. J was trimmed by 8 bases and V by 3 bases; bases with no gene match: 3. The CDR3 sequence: CASSLTSDYEQFF. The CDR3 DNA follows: TGTGCCAGCAGCTTGACTAGCGATTATGAGCAGTTCTTC.

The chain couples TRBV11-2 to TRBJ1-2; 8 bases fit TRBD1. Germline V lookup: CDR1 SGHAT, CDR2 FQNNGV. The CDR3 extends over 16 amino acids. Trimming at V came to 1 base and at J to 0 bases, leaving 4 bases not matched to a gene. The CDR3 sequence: CASSLARTGTNYGYTF. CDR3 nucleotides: TGTGCCAGCAGCTTAGCCCGGACAGGGACTAACTATGGCTACACCTTC.

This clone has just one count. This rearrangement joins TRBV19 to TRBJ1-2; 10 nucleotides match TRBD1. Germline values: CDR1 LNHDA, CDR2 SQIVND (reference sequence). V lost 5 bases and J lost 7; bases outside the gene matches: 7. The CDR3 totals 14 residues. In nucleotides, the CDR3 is TGTGCCAGTAGTGTGACCGGGACAGGGGCTGGCTACACCTTC. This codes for CASSVTGTGAGYTF.

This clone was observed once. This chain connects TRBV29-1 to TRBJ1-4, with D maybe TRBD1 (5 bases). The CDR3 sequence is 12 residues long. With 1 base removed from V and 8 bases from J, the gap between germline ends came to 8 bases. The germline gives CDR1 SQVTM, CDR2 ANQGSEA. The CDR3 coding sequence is TGCAGCGTTGAAGGGGCAGGGGAAAAACTGTTTTTT. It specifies CSVEGAGEKLFF.

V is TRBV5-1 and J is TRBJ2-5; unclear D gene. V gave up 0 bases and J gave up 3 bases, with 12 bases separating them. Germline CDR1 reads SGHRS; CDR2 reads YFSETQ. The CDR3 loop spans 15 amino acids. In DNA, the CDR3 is TGCGCCAGCAGCTTGGGCCTCTATCCAAAAGAGACCCAGTACTTC. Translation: CASSLGLYPKETQYF.

CDR3 nucleotides: TGCGCCAGCACTCGCGGAGGAATTATGAACACTGAAGCTTTCTTT. Its protein product is CASTRGGIMNTEAFF. The rearrangement links TRBV5-1 to TRBJ1-1, with D hard to call. CDR3 size: 15 residues. V lost 6 bases and J lost 0, with 15 bases in between. Germline CDR1 reads SGHRS; CDR2 reads YFSETQ.

The CDR3 here is CASSAQVNSYEQYF. In DNA form, the CDR3 reads TGTGCCAGTAGTGCCCAGGTGAACTCCTACGAGCAGTACTTC. V usage is TRBV19 and J usage is TRBJ2-7; D gene ambiguous. CDR3 length: 14 amino acids. Looked up from germline, CDR1 is LNHDA and CDR2 is SQIVND (reference sequence). The V end was cut by 5 bases, the J end by 0 bases, with 11 bases between.

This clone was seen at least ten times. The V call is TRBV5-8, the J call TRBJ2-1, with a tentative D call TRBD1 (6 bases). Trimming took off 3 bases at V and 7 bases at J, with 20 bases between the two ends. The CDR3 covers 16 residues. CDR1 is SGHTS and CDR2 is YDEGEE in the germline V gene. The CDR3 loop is CASSSITGLVGNEQFF. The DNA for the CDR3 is TGTGCCAGCAGCTCGATTACAGGGCTCGTTGGGAATGAGCAGTTCTTC.

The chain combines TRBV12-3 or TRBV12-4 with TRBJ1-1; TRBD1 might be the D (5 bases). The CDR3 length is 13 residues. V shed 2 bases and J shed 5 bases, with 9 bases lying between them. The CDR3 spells CASSLTRVTEAFF. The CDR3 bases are TGTGCCAGCAGTTTAACCAGGGTGACTGAAGCTTTCTTT.